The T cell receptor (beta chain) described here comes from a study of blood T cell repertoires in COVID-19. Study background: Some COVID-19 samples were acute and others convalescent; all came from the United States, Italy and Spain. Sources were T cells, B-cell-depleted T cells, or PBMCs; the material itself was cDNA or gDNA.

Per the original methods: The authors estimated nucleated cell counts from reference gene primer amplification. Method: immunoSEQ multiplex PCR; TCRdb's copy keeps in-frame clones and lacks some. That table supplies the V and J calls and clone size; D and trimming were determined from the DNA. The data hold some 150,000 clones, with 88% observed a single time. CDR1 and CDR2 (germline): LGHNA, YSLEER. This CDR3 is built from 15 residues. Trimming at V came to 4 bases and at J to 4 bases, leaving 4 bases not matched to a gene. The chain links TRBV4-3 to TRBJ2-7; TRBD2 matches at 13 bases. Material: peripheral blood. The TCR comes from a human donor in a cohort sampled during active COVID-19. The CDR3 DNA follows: TGCGCCAGCAGCCCCGGGACTAGCGGGAATTACGAGCAGTACTTC. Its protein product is CASSPGTSGNYEQYF.